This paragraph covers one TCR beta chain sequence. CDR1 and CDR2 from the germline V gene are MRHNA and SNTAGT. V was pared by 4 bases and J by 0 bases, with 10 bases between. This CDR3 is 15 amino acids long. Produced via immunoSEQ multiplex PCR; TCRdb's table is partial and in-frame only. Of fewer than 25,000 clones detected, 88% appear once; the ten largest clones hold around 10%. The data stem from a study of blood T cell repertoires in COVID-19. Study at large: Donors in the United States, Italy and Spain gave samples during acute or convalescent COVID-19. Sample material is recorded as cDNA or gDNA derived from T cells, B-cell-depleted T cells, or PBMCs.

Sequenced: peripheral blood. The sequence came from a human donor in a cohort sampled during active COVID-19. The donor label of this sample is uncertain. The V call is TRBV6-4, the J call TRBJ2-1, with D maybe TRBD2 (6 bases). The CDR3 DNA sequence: TGTGCCAGCAGTGTATCCGGGAGCTCCTACAATGAGCAGTTCTTC. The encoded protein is CASSVSGSSYNEQFF.